This T cell receptor beta chain comes out of a study of vaccination effects on CD4 cells after COVID-19. Prior to sequencing, the ViraFEST assay stimulated PBMC with viral peptide pools, which expanded the antigen-specific CD4+ T cells. Following culture for ten to eleven days, CD4+ T cells were isolated. A positive SARS-CoV-2 PCR test fell between March and December 2020. CDR1 and CDR2 (germline): LNHDA, SQIVND (reference sequence). The V and J ends lost 11 bases and 7 bases, in that order; junction bases with no gene match: 16. There are 16 residues in the CDR3. This table comes from immunoSEQ multiplex PCR, and its TCRdb copy is limited to in-frame clones, with some not included. The data show roughly 70,000 clones, roughly two thirds seen once. In regard to this clone: Its antigen remains unknown.

The sequences come from CD4+ T cells from PBMCs cultured with HIV peptides, collected before COVID-19 vaccination. Documented subset: HIV-1 Nef peptide pool negative control/reference culture. The J gene is TRBJ2-1, the V gene TRBV19; 11 bases map to TRBD2. The origin of this receptor is a human donor who had a prior SARS-CoV-2 infection. The CDR3 DNA reads TGTGCCGACACCCCCCTCCCTAGCGGGGGGTTAAATGAGCAGTTCTTC. As protein: CADTPLPSGGLNEQFF.